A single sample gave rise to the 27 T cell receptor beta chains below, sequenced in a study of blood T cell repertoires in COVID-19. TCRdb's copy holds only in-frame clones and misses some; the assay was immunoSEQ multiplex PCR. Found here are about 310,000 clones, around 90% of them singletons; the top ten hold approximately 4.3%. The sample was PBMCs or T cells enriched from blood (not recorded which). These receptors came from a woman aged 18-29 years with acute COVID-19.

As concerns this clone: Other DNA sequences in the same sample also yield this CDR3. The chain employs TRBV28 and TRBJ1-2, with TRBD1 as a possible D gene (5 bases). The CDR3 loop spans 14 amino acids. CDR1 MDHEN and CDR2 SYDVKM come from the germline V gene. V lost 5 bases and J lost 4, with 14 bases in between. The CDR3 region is CASSRGGSVYGYTF. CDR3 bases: TGTGCCAGCAGTAGGGGAGGGTCGGTCTATGGCTACACCTTC.

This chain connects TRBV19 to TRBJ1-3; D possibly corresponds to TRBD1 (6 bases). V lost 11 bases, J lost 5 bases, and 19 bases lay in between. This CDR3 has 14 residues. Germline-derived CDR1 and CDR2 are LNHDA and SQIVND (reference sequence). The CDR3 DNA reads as TGTGCCCGAATCCGACAGGTTCTGAGAAACACCATATATTTT. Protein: CARIRQVLRNTIYF.

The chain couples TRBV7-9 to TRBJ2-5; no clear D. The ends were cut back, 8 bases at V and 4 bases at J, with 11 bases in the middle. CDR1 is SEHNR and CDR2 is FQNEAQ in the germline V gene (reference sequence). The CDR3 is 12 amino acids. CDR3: CASAPPGETQYF. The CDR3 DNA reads TGTGCCAGCGCCCCCCCAGGAGAGACCCAGTACTTC.

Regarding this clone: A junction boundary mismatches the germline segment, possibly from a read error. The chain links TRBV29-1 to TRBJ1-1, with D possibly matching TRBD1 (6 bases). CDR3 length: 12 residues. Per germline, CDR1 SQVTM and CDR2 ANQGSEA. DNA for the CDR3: TGCAGCGTAGAAGGACAGACCACTGAAGCTTTCTTT. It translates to CSVEGQTTEAFF.

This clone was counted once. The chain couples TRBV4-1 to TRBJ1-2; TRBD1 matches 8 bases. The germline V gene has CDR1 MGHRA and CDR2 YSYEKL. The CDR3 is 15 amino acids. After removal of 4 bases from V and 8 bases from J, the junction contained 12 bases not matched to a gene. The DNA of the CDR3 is TGCGCCAGCAGCCGAGACACCGGACAGGGTCGCGGCTACACCTTC. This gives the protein CASSRDTGQGRGYTF.

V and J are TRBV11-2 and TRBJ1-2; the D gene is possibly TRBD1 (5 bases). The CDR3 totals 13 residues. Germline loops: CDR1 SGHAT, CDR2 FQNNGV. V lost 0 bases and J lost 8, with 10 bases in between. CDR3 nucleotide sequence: TGTGCCAGCAGCTTAGACAGGGCGAGGGGCTACACCTTC. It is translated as CASSLDRARGYTF.

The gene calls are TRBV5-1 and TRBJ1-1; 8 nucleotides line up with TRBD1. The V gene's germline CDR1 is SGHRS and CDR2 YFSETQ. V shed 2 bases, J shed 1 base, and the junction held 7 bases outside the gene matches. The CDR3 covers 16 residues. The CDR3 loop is CASSFGQGKKNTEAFF. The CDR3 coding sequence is TGCGCCAGCAGCTTCGGACAGGGCAAGAAGAACACTGAAGCTTTCTTT.

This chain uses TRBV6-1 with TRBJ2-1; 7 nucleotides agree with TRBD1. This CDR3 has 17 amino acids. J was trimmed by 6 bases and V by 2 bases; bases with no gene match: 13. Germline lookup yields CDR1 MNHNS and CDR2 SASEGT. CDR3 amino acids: CASSEKFEGAPRNEQFF. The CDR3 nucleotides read TGTGCCAGCAGTGAAAAGTTCGAGGGGGCGCCCCGCAATGAGCAGTTCTTC.

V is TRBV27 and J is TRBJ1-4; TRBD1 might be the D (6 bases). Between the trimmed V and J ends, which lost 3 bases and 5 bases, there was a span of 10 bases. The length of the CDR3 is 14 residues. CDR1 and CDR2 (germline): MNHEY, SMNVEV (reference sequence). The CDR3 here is CASSFGTPNEKLFF. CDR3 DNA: TGTGCCAGCAGTTTCGGGACACCGAATGAAAAACTGTTTTTT.

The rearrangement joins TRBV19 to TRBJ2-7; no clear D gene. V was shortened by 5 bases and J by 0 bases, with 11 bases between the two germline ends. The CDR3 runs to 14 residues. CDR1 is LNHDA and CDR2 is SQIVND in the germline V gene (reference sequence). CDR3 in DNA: TGTGCCAGTAGTTTTCAGGCGAGCTCCTACGAGCAGTACTTC. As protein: CASSFQASSYEQYF.

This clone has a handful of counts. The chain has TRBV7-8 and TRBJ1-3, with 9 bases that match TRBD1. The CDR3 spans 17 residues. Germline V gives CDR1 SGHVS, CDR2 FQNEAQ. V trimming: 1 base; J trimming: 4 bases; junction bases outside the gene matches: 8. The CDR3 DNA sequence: TGTGCCAGCAGCTTAGATCCGGGACAGGGCCTAGGAAACACCATATATTTT. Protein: CASSLDPGQGLGNTIYF.

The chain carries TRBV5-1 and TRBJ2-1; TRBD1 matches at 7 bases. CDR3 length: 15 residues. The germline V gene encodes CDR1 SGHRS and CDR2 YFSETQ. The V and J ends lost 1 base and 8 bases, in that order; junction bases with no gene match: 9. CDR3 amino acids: CASSLTGQDYHEQFF. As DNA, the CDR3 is TGCGCCAGCAGCTTGACCGGACAGGATTACCATGAGCAGTTCTTC.

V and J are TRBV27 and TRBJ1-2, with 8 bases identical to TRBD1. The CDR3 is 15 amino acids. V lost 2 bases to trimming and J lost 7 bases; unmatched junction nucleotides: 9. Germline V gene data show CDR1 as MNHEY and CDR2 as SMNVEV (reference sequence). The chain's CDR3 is CASSLKGQGVSGYTF. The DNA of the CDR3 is TGTGCCAGCAGTTTAAAAGGACAGGGAGTAAGTGGCTACACCTTC.

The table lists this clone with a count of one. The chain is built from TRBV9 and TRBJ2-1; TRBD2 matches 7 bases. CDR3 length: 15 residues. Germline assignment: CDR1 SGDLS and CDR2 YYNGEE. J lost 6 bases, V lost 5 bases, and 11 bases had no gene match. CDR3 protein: CASRSSAGEGNEQFF. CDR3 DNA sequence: TGTGCCAGCAGGAGTAGCGCGGGAGAGGGCAATGAGCAGTTCTTC.

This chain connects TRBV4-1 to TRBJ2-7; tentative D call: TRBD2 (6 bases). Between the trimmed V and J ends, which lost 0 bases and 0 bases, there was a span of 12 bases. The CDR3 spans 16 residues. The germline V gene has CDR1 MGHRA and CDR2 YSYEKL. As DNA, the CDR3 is TGCGCCAGCAGCCAAGATTACGGAGGGACCTCCTACGAGCAGTACTTC. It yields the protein CASSQDYGGTSYEQYF.

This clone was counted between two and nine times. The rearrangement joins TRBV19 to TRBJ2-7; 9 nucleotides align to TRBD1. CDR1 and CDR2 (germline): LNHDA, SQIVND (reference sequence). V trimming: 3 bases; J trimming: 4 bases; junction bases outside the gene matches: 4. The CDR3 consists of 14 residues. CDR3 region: CASSMGTGSYEQYF. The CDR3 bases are TGTGCCAGTAGTATGGGGACAGGGTCTTACGAGCAGTACTTC. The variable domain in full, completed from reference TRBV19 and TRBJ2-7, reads DGGITQSPKYLFRKEGQNVTLSCEQNLNHDAMYWYRQDPGQGLRLIYYSQIVNDFQKGDIAEGYSVSREKKESFPLTVTSAQKNPTAFYLCASSMGTGSYEQYFGPGTRLTVT.

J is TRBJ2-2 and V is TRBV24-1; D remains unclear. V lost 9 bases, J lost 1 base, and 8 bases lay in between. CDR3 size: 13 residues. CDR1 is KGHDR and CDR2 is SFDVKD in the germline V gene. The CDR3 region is CATAEKNTGELFF. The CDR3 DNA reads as TGTGCCACCGCGGAGAAGAACACCGGGGAGCTGTTTTTT.

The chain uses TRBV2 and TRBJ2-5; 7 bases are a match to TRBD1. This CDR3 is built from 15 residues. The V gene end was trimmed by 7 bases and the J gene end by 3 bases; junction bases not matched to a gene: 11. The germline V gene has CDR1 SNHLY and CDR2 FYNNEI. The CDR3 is CASNVDRAVEETQYF. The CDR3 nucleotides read TGTGCCAGCAATGTAGACAGGGCAGTAGAAGAGACCCAGTACTTC. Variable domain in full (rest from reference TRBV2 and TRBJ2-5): EPEVTQTPSHQVTQMGQEVILRCVPISNHLYFYWYRQILGQKVEFLVSFYNNEISEKSEIFDDQFSVERPDGSNFTLKIRSTKLEDSAMYFCASNVDRAVEETQYFGPGTRLLVL.

The CDR3 loop is CASSGQGAAHGYTF. CDR3 sequence (DNA): TGTGCCAGCAGCGGACAGGGGGCCGCTCATGGCTACACCTTC. This chain links TRBV7-9 with TRBJ1-2, with 11 nucleotides matching TRBD1. This CDR3 contains 14 residues. J was trimmed by 6 bases and V by 5 bases; bases with no gene match: 5. Per the germline V gene, CDR1 is SEHNR and CDR2 is FQNEAQ (reference sequence).

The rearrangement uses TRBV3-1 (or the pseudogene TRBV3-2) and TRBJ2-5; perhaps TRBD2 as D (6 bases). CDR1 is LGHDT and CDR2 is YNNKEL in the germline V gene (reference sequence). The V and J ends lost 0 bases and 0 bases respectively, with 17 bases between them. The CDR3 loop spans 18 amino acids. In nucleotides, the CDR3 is TGTGCCAGCAGCCAAGAGTTGCGGGATGGACGGTACCAAGAGACCCAGTACTTC. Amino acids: CASSQELRDGRYQETQYF.

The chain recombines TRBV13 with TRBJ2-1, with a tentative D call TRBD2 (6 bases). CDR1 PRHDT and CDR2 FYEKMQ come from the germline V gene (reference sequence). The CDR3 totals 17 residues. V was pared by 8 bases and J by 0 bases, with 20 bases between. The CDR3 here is CASGGLAEQGSYNEQFF. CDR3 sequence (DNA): TGTGCCAGCGGCGGATTAGCGGAGCAAGGCTCCTACAATGAGCAGTTCTTC.

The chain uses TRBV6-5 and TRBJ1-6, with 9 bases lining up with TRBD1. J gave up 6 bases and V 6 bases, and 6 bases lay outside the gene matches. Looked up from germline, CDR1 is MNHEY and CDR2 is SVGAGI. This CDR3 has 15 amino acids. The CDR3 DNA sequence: TGTGCCAGCAGGATGCCGGGACAGGGTAATTCACCCCTCCACTTT. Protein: CASRMPGQGNSPLHF.

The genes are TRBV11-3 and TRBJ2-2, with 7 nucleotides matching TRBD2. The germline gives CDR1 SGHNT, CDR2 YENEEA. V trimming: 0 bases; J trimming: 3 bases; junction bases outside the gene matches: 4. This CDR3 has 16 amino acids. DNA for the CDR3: TGTGCCAGCAGCTTAGAGGTGCTAGCGGACACCGGGGAGCTGTTTTTT. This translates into CASSLEVLADTGELFF.

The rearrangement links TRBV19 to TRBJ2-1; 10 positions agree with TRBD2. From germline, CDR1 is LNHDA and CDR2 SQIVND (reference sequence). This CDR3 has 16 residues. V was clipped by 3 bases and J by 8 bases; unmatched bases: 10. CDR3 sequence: CASSILSAGGPDEQFF. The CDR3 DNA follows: TGTGCCAGTAGTATCCTATCAGCGGGAGGGCCGGATGAGCAGTTCTTC.

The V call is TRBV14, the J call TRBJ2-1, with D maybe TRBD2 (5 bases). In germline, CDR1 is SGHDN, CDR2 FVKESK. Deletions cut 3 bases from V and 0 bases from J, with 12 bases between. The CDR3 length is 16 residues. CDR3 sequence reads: CASSHRSGSSYNEQFF. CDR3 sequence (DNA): TGTGCCAGCAGCCACCGTAGTGGGAGCTCCTACAATGAGCAGTTCTTC. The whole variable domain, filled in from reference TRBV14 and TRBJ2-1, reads EAGVTQFPSHSVIEKGQTVTLRCDPISGHDNLYWYRRVMGKEIKFLLHFVKESKQDESGMPNNRFLAERTGGTYSTLKVQPAELEDSGVYFCASSHRSGSSYNEQFFGPGTRLTVL.

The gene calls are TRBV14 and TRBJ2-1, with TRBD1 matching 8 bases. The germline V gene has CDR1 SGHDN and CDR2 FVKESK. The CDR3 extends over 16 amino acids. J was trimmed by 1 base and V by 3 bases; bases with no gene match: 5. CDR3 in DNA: TGTGCCAGCAGCCAGGACGGGGACAGGTCCTACAATGAGCAGTTCTTC. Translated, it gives CASSQDGDRSYNEQFF.

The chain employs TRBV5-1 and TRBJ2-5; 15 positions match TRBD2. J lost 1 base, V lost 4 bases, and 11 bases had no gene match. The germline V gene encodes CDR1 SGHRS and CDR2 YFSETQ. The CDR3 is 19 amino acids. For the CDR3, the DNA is TGCGCCAGCAGCCTAAGTTGGACTAGCGGGAGGGCTAGCCAAGAGACCCAGTACTTC. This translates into CASSLSWTSGRASQETQYF. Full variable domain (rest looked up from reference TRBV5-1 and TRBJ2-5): KAGVTQTPRYLIKTRGQQVTLSCSPISGHRSVSWYQQTPGQGLQFLFEYFSETQRNKGNFPGRFSGRQFSNSRSEMNVSTLELGDSALYLCASSLSWTSGRASQETQYFGPGTRLLVL.